This T cell receptor (beta chain) came from a study of blood T cell repertoires in COVID-19. The wider study: Material from acute and convalescent COVID-19 was sourced from the United States, Italy and Spain. The analysed material was cDNA or gDNA that came from T cells, B-cell-depleted T cells, or PBMCs.

The V gene lost 3 bases and the J gene lost 7 bases, with 19 bases spanning the gap. Germline CDR1 SGHNT, CDR2 YENEEA. CDR3 length: 16 amino acids. Original processing methods: Quantification of nucleated cells was approximated via reference gene primer amplification. Libraries were prepared by immunoSEQ multiplex PCR; TCRdb keeps only in-frame clonotypes and omits some of them. V, J and clone size are those of that table, while D and trimming were read from the DNA. The data hold 170,000 or so clones, with roughly 75% observed a single time. The TCR comes from a man in his 70s with active or convalescent COVID-19. The sample was peripheral blood. V is TRBV11-3 and J is TRBJ2-1; the D gene is possibly TRBD2 (7 bases). CDR3 protein: CASSFAGADEFNEQFF. In nucleotides, the CDR3 is TGTGCCAGCAGCTTCGCGGGGGCCGACGAGTTTAATGAGCAGTTCTTC.